The entry that follows covers one T cell receptor beta chain sequence. Its antigen remains unknown. This entry is derived from a study of T cells in Graves' hyperthyroidism and ophthalmopathy. Broader study findings: The model made its ophthalmopathy prediction, and onset followed a median approximately 6.5 months later.

Amplification yielded TCR beta CDR3 regions, with RNA transcripts as the source. HTBI primers were the set used in a first-round RT-PCR of the TCR CDR3. TCRdb processed the multiplex PCR reads anew with MiXCR; each CDR3 protein has one entry. The sample carries more than 650,000 distinct CDR3 sequences, 14% recorded once. Graves' hyperthyroidism without ophthalmopathy progression within 18 months was termed stable. Uncontrolled infection, other autoimmune disease, pregnancy or lactation excluded patients. V shed 2 bases and J shed 3 bases, with 16 bases lying between them. The CDR3 has 16 residues. From germline, CDR1 is SGHDT and CDR2 YYEEEE.

Sequencing used blood. The chain couples TRBV5-6 to TRBJ2-3, with a possible D match to TRBD2 (5 bases). The receptor comes from a woman in her late teens or twenties with Graves' hyperthyroidism. The DNA of the CDR3 is TGTGCCAGCAGCTTTAGCGAGTGGGCAGAGACAGATACGCAGTATTTT. Protein sequence: CASSFSEWAETDTQYF.